This T cell receptor beta chain was sequenced in a study of cytomegalovirus exposure and HLA in healthy donors. The PCR used 60 Vbeta and 13 Jbeta primers. TCRdb keeps only in-frame clones here, not all; method: immunoSEQ multiplex PCR. The table records under 200,000 clones, about 81% of them present only once. V shed 3 bases, J shed 2 bases, and the junction held 4 bases outside the gene matches. Per germline, CDR1 SGDLS and CDR2 YYNGEE. The CDR3 is 15 amino acids. Source material: PBMCs. This TCR was sampled from a girl aged 2 to 10 in good health and CMV-seropositive. The chain links TRBV9 to TRBJ2-7, with TRBD1 matching 11 bases. The CDR3 nucleotides are TGTGCCAGCAGCGCCGGACAGGGGGCGACCTACGAGCAGTACTTC. Translated: CASSAGQGATYEQYF. The variable domain in full, completed from reference TRBV9 and TRBJ2-7, reads DSGVTQTPKHLITATGQRVTLRCSPRSGDLSVYWYQQSLDQGLQFLIQYYNGEERAKGNILERFSAQQFPDLHSELNLSSLELGDSALYFCASSAGQGATYEQYFGPGTRLTVT.